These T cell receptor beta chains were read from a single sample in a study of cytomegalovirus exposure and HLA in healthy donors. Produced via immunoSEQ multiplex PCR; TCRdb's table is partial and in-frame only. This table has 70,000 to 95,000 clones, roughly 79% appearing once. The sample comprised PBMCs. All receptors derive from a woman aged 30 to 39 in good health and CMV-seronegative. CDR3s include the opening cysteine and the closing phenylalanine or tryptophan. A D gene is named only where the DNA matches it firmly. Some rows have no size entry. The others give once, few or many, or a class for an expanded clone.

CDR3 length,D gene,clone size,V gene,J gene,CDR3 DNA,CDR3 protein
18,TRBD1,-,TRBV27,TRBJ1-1,TGTGCCAGCAGTTTACCTCCCGGACAGGGGGCTGTGCACACTGAAGCTTTCTTT,CASSLPPGQGAVHTEAFF
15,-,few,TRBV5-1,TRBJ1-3,TGCGCCAGCAGCGAAACAGAGCTCTCTGGAAACACCATATATTTT,CASSETELSGNTIYF
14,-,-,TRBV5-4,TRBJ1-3,TGTGCCAGCAGCGGGACGGGGGTAGGAAACACCATATATTTT,CASSGTGVGNTIYF
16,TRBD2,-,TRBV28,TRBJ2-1,TGTGCCAGCAGATCACTAGCGGCTTTCTCCTACAATGAGCAGTTCTTC,CASRSLAAFSYNEQFF
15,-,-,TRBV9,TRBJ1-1,TGTGCCAGCAGCCCTTCTGCCGGGGTGAACACTGAAGCTTTCTTT,CASSPSAGVNTEAFF
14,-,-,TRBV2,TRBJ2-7,TGTGCCAGCAAGGTGCAGGGGTCTTCCTACGAGCAGTACTTC,CASKVQGSSYEQYF
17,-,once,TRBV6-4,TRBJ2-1,TGTGCCAGCAGTGTCGGATACAGGGTAGGGGTCTACAATGAGCAGTTCTTC,CASSVGYRVGVYNEQFF
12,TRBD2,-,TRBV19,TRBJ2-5,TGTGCCAGTAGTATCGGGGGGGACCTGCAGTACTTC,CASSIGGDLQYF
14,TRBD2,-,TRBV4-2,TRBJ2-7,TGTGCCAGCAGACCTGGACTAGGGGTCATGGAGCAGTACTTC,CASRPGLGVMEQYF
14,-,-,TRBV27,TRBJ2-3,TGTGCCAGCAGTTTCCCCTTCTACACAGATACGCAGTATTTT,CASSFPFYTDTQYF
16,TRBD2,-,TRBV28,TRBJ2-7,TGTGCCAGCAGCCTAGCGGGAGGCCCCCCCGGCCACGAGCAGTACTTC,CASSLAGGPPGHEQYF
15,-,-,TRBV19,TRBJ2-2,TGTGCCAGTCAGGCCGGCCAGACGAACACCGGGGAGCTGTTTTTT,CASQAGQTNTGELFF
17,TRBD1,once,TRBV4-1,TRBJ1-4,TGCGCCAGCAGCCAACCAGACAGGGGGCCGGTCCATGAAAAACTGTTTTTT,CASSQPDRGPVHEKLFF
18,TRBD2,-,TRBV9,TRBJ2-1,TGTGCCAGCAGCGCTGCCCAACCCGGGACTAGCGGTTACAATGAGCAGTTCTTC,CASSAAQPGTSGYNEQFF
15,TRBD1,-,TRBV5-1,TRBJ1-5,TGCGCCAGCAGCTTGGGGACAGGAGGCAATCAGCCCCAGCATTTT,CASSLGTGGNQPQHF
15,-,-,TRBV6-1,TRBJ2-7,TGTGCCAGCACCACCGGGGTAGCGGTTCCCTACGAGCAGTACTTC,CASTTGVAVPYEQYF
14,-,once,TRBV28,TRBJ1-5,TGTGCCAGCAGTTCTGGACTCAGCAATCAGCCCCAGCATTTT,CASSSGLSNQPQHF
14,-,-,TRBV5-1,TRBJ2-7,TGCGCCAGCAGCTTCAGACAAGCCTCCTACGAGCAGTACTTC,CASSFRQASYEQYF
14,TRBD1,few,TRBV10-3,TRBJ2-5,TGTGCCATCAGTGAAGGGACAGTAAAAGAGACCCAGTACTTC,CAISEGTVKETQYF
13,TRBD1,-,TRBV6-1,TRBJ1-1,TGTGCCAGCAACCCCCAGGGGGCGGGTGAAGCTTTCTTT,CASNPQGAGEAFF
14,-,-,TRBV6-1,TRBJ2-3,TGTGCCAGCATGAAACTAGTAGGAACAGATACGCAGTATTTT,CASMKLVGTDTQYF
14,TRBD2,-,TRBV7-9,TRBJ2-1,TGTGCCAGCAGCTTAGAATTACTAGCGGAAATAGTTTTCTTC,CASSLELLAEIVFF
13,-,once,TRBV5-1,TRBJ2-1,TGCGCCAGCACTAGCGCGTCCTACAATGAGCAGTTCTTC,CASTSASYNEQFF
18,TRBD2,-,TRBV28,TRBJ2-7,TGTGCCAGCAGTTATACCGGGACTAGCGGGAGATCCCCCTACGAGCAGTACTTC,CASSYTGTSGRSPYEQYF
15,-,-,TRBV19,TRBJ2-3,TGTGCCAGTAGTATATGGGCGGGGAGCACAGATACGCAGTATTTT,CASSIWAGSTDTQYF
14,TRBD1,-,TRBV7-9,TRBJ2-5,TGTGCCAGCAGCTCCTCACAGGGGGAGGAGACCCAGTACTTC,CASSSSQGEETQYF
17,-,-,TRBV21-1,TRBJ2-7,TGTGCCACCAGCTCCCGCCACAGGGGCTCCCGATTAGGCGAGCAGTACTTC,CATSSRHRGSRLGEQYF
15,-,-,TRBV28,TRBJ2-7,TGTGCCAGCAGCCTTCCCGGGGGAACAGGGGTCGAGCAGTACTTC,CASSLPGGTGVEQYF
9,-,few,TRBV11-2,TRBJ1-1,TGTGCCAGCGGGCCAGAAGCTTTCTTT,CASGPEAFF
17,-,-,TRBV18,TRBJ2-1,TGTGCCAGCTCACCAGTTAGGCGGGGCACTTCCTACAATGAGCAGTTCTTC,CASSPVRRGTSYNEQFF
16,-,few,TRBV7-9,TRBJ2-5,TGTTCCAGCAGCTTAGCTGACGGGAGCTCCCAAGAGACCCAGTACTTC,CSSSLADGSSQETQYF
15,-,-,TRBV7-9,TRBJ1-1,TGTGCCAGCAGCTTAAACGCCGGGGGGAACACTGAAGCTTTCTTT,CASSLNAGGNTEAFF
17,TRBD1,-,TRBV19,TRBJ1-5,TGTGCCAGTAGCCATTCAGGGGGCAAAATCGGCAATCAGCCCCAGCATTTT,CASSHSGGKIGNQPQHF
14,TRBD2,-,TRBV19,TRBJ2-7,TGTGCCAGTAGTCGGGGCGGGAGCCGCTACGAGCAGTACTTC,CASSRGGSRYEQYF
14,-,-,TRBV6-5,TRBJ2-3,TGTGCCAGCAGAAGCGGGACAGGCCGAGATACGCAGTATTTT,CASRSGTGRDTQYF
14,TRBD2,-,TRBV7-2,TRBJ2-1,TGTGCCAGCAGCTTTAGCGGGAGGAGGGATGAGCAGTTCTTC,CASSFSGRRDEQFF
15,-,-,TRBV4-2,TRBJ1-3,TGTGCCAGCACCCACCTTGAAGGAGCTGGAAACACCATATATTTT,CASTHLEGAGNTIYF
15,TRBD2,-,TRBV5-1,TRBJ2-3,TGCGCCAGCAGCTGGGGACTAGCGAACACAGATACGCAGTATTTT,CASSWGLANTDTQYF
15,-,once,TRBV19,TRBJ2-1,TGTGCCAGTAGAGAGCGGAGGAGCTCCTACAATGAGCAGTTCTTC,CASRERRSSYNEQFF
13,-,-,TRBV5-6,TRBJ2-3,TGTGCCAGCAGCCCGACTAGTGAAGATACGCAGTATTTT,CASSPTSEDTQYF
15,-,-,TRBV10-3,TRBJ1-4,TGTGCCATCAGCAAGACAGCCCCAAGGGGTGAAAAACTGTTTTTT,CAISKTAPRGEKLFF
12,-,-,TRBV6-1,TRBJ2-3,TGTGCCAGCAGAAGCTTCACAGATACGCAGTATTTT,CASRSFTDTQYF
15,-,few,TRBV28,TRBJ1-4,TGTGCCAGCAGTCGTGACAGAGCAACTAATGAAAAACTGTTTTTT,CASSRDRATNEKLFF
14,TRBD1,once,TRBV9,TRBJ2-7,TGTGCCAGCAGCGCCTCGACAGGGTTCTACGAGCAGTACTTC,CASSASTGFYEQYF
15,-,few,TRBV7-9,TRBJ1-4,TGTGCCAGCAGCTTTAGTTGGCAGGCGAATGAAAAACTGTTTTTT,CASSFSWQANEKLFF
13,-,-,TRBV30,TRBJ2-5,TGTGCCTGGAGTATGGGAGACTTAGAGACCCAGTACTTC,CAWSMGDLETQYF
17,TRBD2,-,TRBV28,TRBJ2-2,TGTGCCAGCAGTCTACTAGCGGGAGGGATTGGATCCGGGGAGCTGTTTTTT,CASSLLAGGIGSGELFF
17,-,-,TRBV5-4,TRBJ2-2,TGTGCCAGCAGCTTGGCCCCAGGCTCCCTGGACACCGGGGAGCTGTTTTTT,CASSLAPGSLDTGELFF